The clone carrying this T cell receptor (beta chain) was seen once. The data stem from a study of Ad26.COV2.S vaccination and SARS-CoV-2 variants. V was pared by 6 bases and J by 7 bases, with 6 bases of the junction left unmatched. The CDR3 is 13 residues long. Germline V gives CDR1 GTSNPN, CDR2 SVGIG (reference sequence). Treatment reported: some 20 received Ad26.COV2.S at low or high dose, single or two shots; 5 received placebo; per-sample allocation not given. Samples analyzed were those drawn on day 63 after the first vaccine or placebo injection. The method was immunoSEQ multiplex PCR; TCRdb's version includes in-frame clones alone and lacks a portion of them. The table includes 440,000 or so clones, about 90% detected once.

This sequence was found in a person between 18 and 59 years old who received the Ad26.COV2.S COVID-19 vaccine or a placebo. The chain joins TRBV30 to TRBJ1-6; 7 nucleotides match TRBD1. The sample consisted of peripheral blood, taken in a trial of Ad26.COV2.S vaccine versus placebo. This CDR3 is CACTGQPNSPLHF. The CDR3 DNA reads TGTGCCTGTACGGGACAGCCAAATTCACCCCTCCACTTT.